This entry is about one T cell receptor (beta chain). This entry belongs to a study of T cell repertoires in cytomegalovirus infection. TCRdb ran MiXCR on the reads and lists one entry per CDR3 protein. The data contain over 300,000 distinct CDR3 sequences, over 7.5% of them singletons. The specimen sequenced was PBMCs. The source is a human donor in good health (CMV status not recorded). Some clones in this sample may be carry-over from other donors' samples.

CDR3 residues: CASGFGTSQMTGELFF. DNA of the CDR3: TGTGCCAGCGGGTTCGGAACTAGCCAAATGACCGGGGAGCTGTTTTTT. This chain connects TRBV2 to TRBJ2-2; D might be TRBD2 (6 bases). The V gene's germline CDR1 is SNHLY and CDR2 FYNNEI. This CDR3 has 16 residues. Between the trimmed V and J ends, which lost 8 bases and 5 bases, there was a span of 21 bases.